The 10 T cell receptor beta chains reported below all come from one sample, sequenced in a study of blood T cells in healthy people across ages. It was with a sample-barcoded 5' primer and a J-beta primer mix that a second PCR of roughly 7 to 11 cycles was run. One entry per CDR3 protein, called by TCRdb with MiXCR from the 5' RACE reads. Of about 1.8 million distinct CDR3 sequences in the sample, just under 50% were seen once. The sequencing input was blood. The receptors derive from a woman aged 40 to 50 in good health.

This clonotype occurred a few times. The CDR3 reads CASSIHMGNYGYTF. For the CDR3, the DNA is TGTGCCAGCAGTATTCACATGGGGAACTATGGCTACACCTTC. This chain uses TRBV12-3 or TRBV12-4 with TRBJ1-2, with D uncertain. The V and J ends lost 5 bases and 2 bases respectively, with 12 bases between them. The CDR3 length is 14 residues.

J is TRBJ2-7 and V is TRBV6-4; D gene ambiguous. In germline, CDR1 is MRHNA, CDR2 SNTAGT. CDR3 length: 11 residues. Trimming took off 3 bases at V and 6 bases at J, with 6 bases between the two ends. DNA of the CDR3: TGTGCCAGCAGTGATGGTTCCGAGCAGTACTTC. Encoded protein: CASSDGSEQYF.

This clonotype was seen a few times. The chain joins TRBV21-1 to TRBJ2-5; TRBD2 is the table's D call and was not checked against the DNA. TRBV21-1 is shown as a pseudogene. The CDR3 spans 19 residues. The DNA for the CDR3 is TGTGCCAGCAGCAAAGCGCTGGCTCGGACGGATCCCTCGATAGAGACCCAGTACTTC. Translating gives CASSKALARTDPSIETQYF.

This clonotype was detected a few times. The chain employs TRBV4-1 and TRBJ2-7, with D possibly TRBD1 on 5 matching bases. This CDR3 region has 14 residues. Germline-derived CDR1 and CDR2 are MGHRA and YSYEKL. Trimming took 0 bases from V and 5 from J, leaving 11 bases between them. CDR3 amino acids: CASSQDRQPDEQYF. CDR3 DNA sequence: TGCGCCAGCAGCCAAGATCGACAGCCTGACGAGCAGTACTTC.

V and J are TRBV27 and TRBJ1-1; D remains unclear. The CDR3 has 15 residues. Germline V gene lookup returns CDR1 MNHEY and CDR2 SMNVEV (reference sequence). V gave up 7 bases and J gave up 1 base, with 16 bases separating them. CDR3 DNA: TGTGCCAGCACCCCCGTATATCCCGGGAACACTGAAGCTTTCTTT. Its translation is CASTPVYPGNTEAFF.

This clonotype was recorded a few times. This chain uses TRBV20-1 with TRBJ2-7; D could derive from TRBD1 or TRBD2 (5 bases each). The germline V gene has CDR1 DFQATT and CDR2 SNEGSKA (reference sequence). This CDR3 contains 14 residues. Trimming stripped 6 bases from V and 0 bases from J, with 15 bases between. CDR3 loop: CSAEGISSSYEQYF. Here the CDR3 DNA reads TGCAGTGCAGAGGGGATCTCCAGCTCCTACGAGCAGTACTTC.

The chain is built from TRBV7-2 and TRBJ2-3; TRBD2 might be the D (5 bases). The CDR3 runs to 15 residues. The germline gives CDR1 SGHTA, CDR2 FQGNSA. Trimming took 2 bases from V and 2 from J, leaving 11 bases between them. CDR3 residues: CASSLQAVTTDTQYF. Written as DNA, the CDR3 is TGTGCCAGCAGCTTACAAGCGGTAACCACAGATACGCAGTATTTT.

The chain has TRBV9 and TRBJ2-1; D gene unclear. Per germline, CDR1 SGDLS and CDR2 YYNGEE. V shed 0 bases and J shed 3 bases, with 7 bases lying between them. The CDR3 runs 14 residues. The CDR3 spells CASSVVDDYNEQFF. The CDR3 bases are TGTGCCAGCAGCGTAGTGGATGACTACAATGAGCAGTTCTTC.

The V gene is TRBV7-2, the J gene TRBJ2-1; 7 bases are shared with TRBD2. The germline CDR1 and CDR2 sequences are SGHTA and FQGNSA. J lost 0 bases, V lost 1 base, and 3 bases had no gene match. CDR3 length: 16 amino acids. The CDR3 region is CASSLVSGVSYNEQFF. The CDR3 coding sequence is TGTGCCAGCAGCTTAGTAAGCGGGGTCTCCTACAATGAGCAGTTCTTC.

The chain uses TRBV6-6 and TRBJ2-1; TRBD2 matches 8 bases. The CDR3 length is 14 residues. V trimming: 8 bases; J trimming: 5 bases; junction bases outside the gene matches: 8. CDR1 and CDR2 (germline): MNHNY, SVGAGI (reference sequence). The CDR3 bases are TGTGCCAGCGAAACGGGGGGGCCAAACAATGAGCAGTTCTTC. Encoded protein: CASETGGPNNEQFF.